This T cell receptor beta chain was found in a study of T-cell memory formation after mild COVID-19. A 5'RACE reaction primed in the constant segment made cDNA libraries of TCR alpha and TCR beta, and these carried sample barcodes and UMIs. TCRdb fed the 5' RACE reads into MiXCR, producing one record per CDR3 protein. The sample includes about 100,000 distinct CDR3 sequences, about an eighth of them seen just once. On this clonotype itself: The antigen is undetermined.

This CDR3 has 14 amino acids. The germline V and J ends were trimmed by 4 bases and 3 bases, with 12 bases remaining between them. Germline V gives CDR1 MGHRA, CDR2 YSYEKL. Study-level findings and limits: CD4+ contracting clones were mainly CM and EM; CD8+ ones, EMRA. There were some responding clones in pre-infection memory, which suggested that cross-reactive memory had joined. There was a balanced CD4/CD8 profile in clones contracting day 15 to 85, and later expanders leaned CD4+.

This receptor was identified in a man aged 18-30 years who had mild COVID-19 (a few samples of this study predate the infection). Cell type and time point are not known. This chain links TRBV4-1 with TRBJ2-5, with D possibly being TRBD2 (5 bases). The sequencing sample was made of PBMCs or a T cell subset sorted from them (not recorded which). The CDR3 nucleotides are TGCGCCAGCAGCCCCCAAGTCGGGGAAGAGACCCAGTACTTC. Amino acids: CASSPQVGEETQYF.